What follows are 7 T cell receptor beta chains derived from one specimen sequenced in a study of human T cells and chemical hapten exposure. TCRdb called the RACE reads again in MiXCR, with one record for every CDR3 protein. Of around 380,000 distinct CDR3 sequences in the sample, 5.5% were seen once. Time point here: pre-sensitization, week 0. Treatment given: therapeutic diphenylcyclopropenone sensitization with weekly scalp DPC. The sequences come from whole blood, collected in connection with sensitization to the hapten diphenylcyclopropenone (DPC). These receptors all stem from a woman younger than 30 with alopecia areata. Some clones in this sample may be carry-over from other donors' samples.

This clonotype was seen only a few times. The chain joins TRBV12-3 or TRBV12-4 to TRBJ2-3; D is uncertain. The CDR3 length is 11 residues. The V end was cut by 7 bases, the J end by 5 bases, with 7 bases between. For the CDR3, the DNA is TGTGCCAGCAATTTCCTAGATACGCAGTATTTT. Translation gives CASNFLDTQYF.

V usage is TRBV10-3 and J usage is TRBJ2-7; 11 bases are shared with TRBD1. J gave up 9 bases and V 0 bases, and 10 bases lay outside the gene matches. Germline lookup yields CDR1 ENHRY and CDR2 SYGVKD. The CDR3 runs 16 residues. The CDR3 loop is CAISESDRGPSSGQYF. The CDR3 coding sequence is TGTGCCATCAGTGAGTCGGACAGGGGGCCGAGTAGTGGGCAGTACTTC.

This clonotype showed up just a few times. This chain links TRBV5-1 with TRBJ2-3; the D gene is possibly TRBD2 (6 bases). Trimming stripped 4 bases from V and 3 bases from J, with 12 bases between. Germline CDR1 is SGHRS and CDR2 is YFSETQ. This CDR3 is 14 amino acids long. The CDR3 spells CASSLGGETDTQYF. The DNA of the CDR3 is TGCGCCAGCAGCCTGGGCGGGGAGACAGATACGCAGTATTTT. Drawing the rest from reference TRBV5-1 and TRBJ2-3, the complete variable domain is KAGVTQTPRYLIKTRGQQVTLSCSPISGHRSVSWYQQTPGQGLQFLFEYFSETQRNKGNFPGRFSGRQFSNSRSEMNVSTLELGDSALYLCASSLGGETDTQYFGPGTRLTVL.

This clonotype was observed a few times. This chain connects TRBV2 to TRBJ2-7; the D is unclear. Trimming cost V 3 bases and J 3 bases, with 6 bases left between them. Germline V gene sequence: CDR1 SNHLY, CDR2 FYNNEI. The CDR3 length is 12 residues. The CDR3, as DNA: TGTGCCAGCAGTGAGCAGAACTACGAGCAGTACTTC. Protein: CASSEQNYEQYF.

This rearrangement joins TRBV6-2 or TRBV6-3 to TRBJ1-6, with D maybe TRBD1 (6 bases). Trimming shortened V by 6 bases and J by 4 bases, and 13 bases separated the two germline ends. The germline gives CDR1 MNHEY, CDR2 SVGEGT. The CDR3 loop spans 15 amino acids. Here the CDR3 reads CASRPGQLYNSPLHF. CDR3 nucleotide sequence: TGTGCCAGCAGACCTGGACAGCTGTATAATTCACCCCTCCACTTT.

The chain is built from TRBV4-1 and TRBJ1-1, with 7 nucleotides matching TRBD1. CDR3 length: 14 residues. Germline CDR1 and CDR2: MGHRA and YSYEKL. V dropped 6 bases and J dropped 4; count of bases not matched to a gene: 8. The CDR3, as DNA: TGCGCCAGCAGTAGTAGACAGGGAAGCACTGAAGCTTTCTTT. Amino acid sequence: CASSSRQGSTEAFF.

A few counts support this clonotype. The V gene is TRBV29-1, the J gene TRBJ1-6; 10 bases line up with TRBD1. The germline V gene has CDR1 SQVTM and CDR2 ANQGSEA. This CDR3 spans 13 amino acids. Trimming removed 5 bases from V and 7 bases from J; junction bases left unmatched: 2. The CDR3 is CSVKGQGNSPLHF. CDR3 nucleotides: TGCAGCGTTAAGGGACAGGGGAATTCACCCCTCCACTTT.